One sample yielded the 23 T cell receptor beta chains listed below, sequenced in a study of cytomegalovirus exposure and HLA in healthy donors. It was with 60 Vbeta and 13 Jbeta primers that the PCR ran. The repertoire was sequenced with immunoSEQ multiplex PCR; TCRdb's copy has only in-frame clones and lacks some. The table lists under 200,000 clones, 75% of them singletons, with 3% in the top ten. The sequenced sample was PBMCs. Source of these receptors: a woman between 50 and 59 years old in good health and CMV-seropositive.

The chain employs TRBV29-1 and TRBJ1-5, with 9 bases that match TRBD1. The CDR3 is made up of 13 amino acids. Germline V CDR1 and CDR2: SQVTM, ANQGSEA. V dropped 4 bases and J dropped 7; count of bases not matched to a gene: 5. Written as DNA, the CDR3 is TGCAGCGTTGGGGGGACAGGGTACCAGCCCCAGCATTTT. Translating gives CSVGGTGYQPQHF.

The count of this clone is one. The chain carries TRBV2 and TRBJ2-5; TRBD2 agrees at 14 bases. Germline V gene data show CDR1 as SNHLY and CDR2 as FYNNEI. The trim removed 6 bases at V and 6 bases at J, leaving 6 bases unmatched. The CDR3 loop spans 15 amino acids. CDR3 in DNA: TGTGCCAGCAGGGGGACTAGCGGGGGACGTCAGACCCAGTACTTC. Translation gives CASRGTSGGRQTQYF.

The chain links TRBV6-1 to TRBJ2-3, with 7 bases lining up with TRBD1. Trimming took 3 bases from V and 0 from J; bases not matched to a gene: 3. CDR1 is MNHNS, CDR2 SASEGT, per germline. The CDR3 sequence is 15 residues long. The CDR3 nucleotides are TGTGCCAGCAGTGATGGGACAGCTAGCACAGATACGCAGTATTTT. Protein sequence: CASSDGTASTDTQYF.

The chain has TRBV28 and TRBJ1-3; tentatively, D is TRBD1 (5 bases). The CDR3 has 19 residues. Germline V gives CDR1 MDHEN, CDR2 SYDVKM. V lost 8 bases to trimming and J lost 2 bases, with 28 bases between them. The DNA of the CDR3 is TGTGCCAGCCGCCTCAGGGAGGTGGTGGGGTTAAAACCTGGAAACACCATATATTTT. Translating it yields CASRLREVVGLKPGNTIYF.

The chain has TRBV9 and TRBJ1-2; 8 nucleotides agree with TRBD1. Germline V gene lookup returns CDR1 SGDLS and CDR2 YYNGEE. The CDR3 is made up of 15 amino acids. V lost 4 bases to trimming and J lost 0 bases; unmatched junction nucleotides: 5. The DNA for the CDR3 is TGTGCCAGCAGCCCATGGGACAGGACTAACTATGGCTACACCTTC. Translating it yields CASSPWDRTNYGYTF.

The CDR3 reads CASSYRSGGKPDTQYF. DNA of the CDR3: TGTGCCAGCAGTTACCGGAGCGGGGGGAAACCAGATACGCAGTATTTT. The rearrangement uses TRBV6-5 and TRBJ2-3; 9 bases agree with TRBD2. V trimming: 2 bases; J trimming: 4 bases; junction bases outside the gene matches: 7. The CDR3 is made up of 16 amino acids. Per the germline V gene, CDR1 is MNHEY and CDR2 is SVGAGI.

This clone was detected a few times. The rearrangement joins TRBV6-1 to TRBJ1-2; D is unclear. Between the trimmed V and J ends, which lost 2 bases and 4 bases, there was a span of 8 bases. CDR3 size: 13 residues. The germline gives CDR1 MNHNS, CDR2 SASEGT. The CDR3 loop reads CASSEKTSYGYTF. The CDR3 nucleotides are TGTGCCAGCAGTGAAAAAACTTCCTATGGCTACACCTTC.

The chain recombines TRBV7-9 with TRBJ2-7, with 10 bases identical to TRBD1. Germline assignment: CDR1 SEHNR and CDR2 FQNEAQ (reference sequence). Losses at the gene ends were 5 bases for V and 7 bases for J; bases not matched to a gene: 8. The CDR3 runs 14 residues. The CDR3 coding sequence is TGTGCCAGCAGCCCGGGACAGGGGCTGTGGGAGCAGTACTTC. It codes for CASSPGQGLWEQYF.

The V gene is TRBV13, the J gene TRBJ2-3, with 7 bases identical to TRBD2. The germline CDR1 and CDR2 sequences are PRHDT and FYEKMQ (reference sequence). The CDR3 is 14 residues long. V gave up 6 bases and J gave up 1 base; unmatched junction bases: 4. CDR3 in amino acids: CASREGGGTDTQYF. CDR3 nucleotides: TGTGCCAGCAGGGAGGGAGGGGGCACAGATACGCAGTATTTT.

In its sample, this clone was seen a few times. CDR3 amino acids: CASSPQRYSYEQYF. The CDR3 region has the DNA TGTGCCAGCAGTCCCCAGAGATACAGCTACGAGCAGTACTTC. The chain carries TRBV6-5 and TRBJ2-7; no clear D gene. Germline V CDR1 and CDR2: MNHEY, SVGAGI. This CDR3 has 14 residues. V was clipped by 5 bases and J by 3 bases, with 14 bases between them.

The rearrangement uses TRBV5-6 and TRBJ2-7; D might be TRBD1 (6 bases). V dropped 3 bases and J dropped 1 base, with 8 bases sitting between them. Germline V gene sequence: CDR1 SGHDT, CDR2 YYEEEE. The CDR3 has 13 amino acids. CDR3 region: CASSSTGSYEQYF. The CDR3 DNA is TGTGCCAGCAGCTCTACAGGGTCCTACGAGCAGTACTTC.

The chain combines TRBV29-1 with TRBJ1-2, with unresolved D. Germline V lookup: CDR1 SQVTM, CDR2 ANQGSEA. V lost 0 bases to trimming and J lost 8 bases, with 19 bases between them. CDR3 length: 15 residues. The chain's CDR3 is CSVEDWAEIGYGYTF. In DNA form, the CDR3 reads TGCAGCGTTGAAGATTGGGCAGAAATTGGGTACGGCTACACCTTC.

Worth noting for this clone: One end of the junction fails to match germline, which may point to a read error. This chain joins TRBV7-9 and TRBJ2-7; TRBD2 matches at 8 bases. Looked up from germline, CDR1 is SEHNR and CDR2 is FQNEAQ (reference sequence). The CDR3 spans 12 residues. The CDR3 sequence is CSSSRGGYEQYF. The CDR3 DNA sequence: TGTTCCAGCAGCCGGGGGGGCTACGAGCAGTACTTC.

The gene calls are TRBV5-5 and TRBJ1-2; 9 nucleotides line up with TRBD1. The germline V gene has CDR1 SGHKS and CDR2 YYEKEE (reference sequence). This CDR3 is built from 15 residues. V lost 2 bases to trimming and J lost 8 bases; unmatched junction nucleotides: 10. In nucleotides, the CDR3 is TGTGCCAGCAGCTTATCGGGACAGGGTTTGTTCGGCTACACCTTC. Translating gives CASSLSGQGLFGYTF.

V usage is TRBV6-5 and J usage is TRBJ2-7; 11 bases are shared with TRBD1. The trim removed 4 bases at V and 4 bases at J, leaving 3 bases unmatched. The CDR3 covers 14 residues. Germline CDR1 reads MNHEY; CDR2 reads SVGAGI. CDR3 protein: CASSFGTGGYEQYF. CDR3 nucleotide sequence: TGTGCCAGCAGTTTTGGGACAGGGGGATACGAGCAGTACTTC.

The V call is TRBV7-9, the J call TRBJ2-5, with 8 bases identical to TRBD2. The CDR3 is 15 residues long. J lost 5 bases, V lost 3 bases, and 8 bases had no gene match. CDR1 is SEHNR and CDR2 is FQNEAQ in the germline V gene (reference sequence). The CDR3 loop is CASSFRSGGLETQYF. The CDR3 DNA follows: TGTGCCAGCAGCTTTAGAAGCGGGGGCTTGGAGACCCAGTACTTC.

There are a few counts of this clone. This chain joins TRBV2 and TRBJ2-5; TRBD2 matches at 14 bases. CDR1 is SNHLY, CDR2 FYNNEI, per germline. This CDR3 has 15 residues. V was pared by 6 bases and J by 2 bases, with 2 bases of the junction left unmatched. For the CDR3, the DNA is TGTGCCAGCAGCGGACTAGCGGGGGGTCAAGAGACCCAGTACTTC. This gives the protein CASSGLAGGQETQYF.

V and J are TRBV18 and TRBJ1-1; possibly TRBD1 for D (6 bases). The germline V gene encodes CDR1 KGHSH and CDR2 LQKENI. V lost 3 bases and J 1 base, leaving 12 bases between the germline ends. The CDR3 loop spans 15 amino acids. DNA of the CDR3: TGTGCCAGCTCACCGAACAGGGATAGGAACACTGAAGCTTTCTTT. It translates to CASSPNRDRNTEAFF.

The genes are TRBV5-1 and TRBJ2-7; D remains ambiguous. Trimming stripped 3 bases from V and 1 base from J, with 5 bases between. CDR1 and CDR2 from the germline V gene are SGHRS and YFSETQ. The CDR3 spans 12 residues. In DNA, the CDR3 is TGCGCCAGCAGCTATTCGTCCTACGAGCAGTACTTC. This encodes CASSYSSYEQYF.

V is TRBV29-1 and J is TRBJ1-2; 8 bases line up with TRBD1. Germline loops: CDR1 SQVTM, CDR2 ANQGSEA. Trimming cost V 7 bases and J 5 bases; bases outside gene matches: 12. CDR3 length equals 14 residues. The CDR3 nucleotides are TGCAGCGGTGCAACCGGGACAGGATCTTATGGCTACACCTTC. This translates into CSGATGTGSYGYTF. Using reference TRBV29-1 and TRBJ1-2 for the parts outside the CDR3, the full variable domain is SAVISQKPSRDICQRGTSLTIQCQVDSQVTMMFWYRQQPGQSLTLIATANQGSEATYESGFVIDKFPISRPNLTFSTLTVSNMSPEDSSIYLCSGATGTGSYGYTFGSGTRLTVV.

V gene TRBV5-4 combines with J gene TRBJ2-3, with 9 bases aligning to TRBD2. This CDR3 comprises 16 residues. Per germline, CDR1 SGHNT and CDR2 YYREEE (reference sequence). Losses at the gene ends were 4 bases for V and 3 bases for J; bases not matched to a gene: 9. The CDR3 region has the DNA TGTGCCAGCAGCCTTCGGACTAGCGTGACTACAGATACGCAGTATTTT. This codes for CASSLRTSVTTDTQYF.

The chain uses TRBV5-6 and TRBJ1-3; D not certain. This CDR3 contains 14 residues. The germline V gene has CDR1 SGHDT and CDR2 YYEEEE. V lost 1 base, J lost 0 bases, and 5 bases lay in between. CDR3 residues: CASSLPHSGNTIYF. The CDR3 region has the DNA TGTGCCAGCAGCTTGCCACACTCTGGAAACACCATATATTTT. Based on the CDR3 plus reference TRBV5-6 and TRBJ1-3, the full variable domain is DAGVTQSPTHLIKTRGQQVTLRCSPKSGHDTVSWYQQALGQGPQFIFQYYEEEERQRGNFPDRFSGHQFPNYSSELNVNALLLGDSALYLCASSLPHSGNTIYFGEGSWLTVV.

The chain joins TRBV30 to TRBJ1-4, with a possible D match to TRBD1 (5 bases). There are 16 residues in the CDR3. Trimming left V 0 bases short and J 8 bases short, with 19 bases between. Germline CDR1 GTSNPN, CDR2 SVGIG (reference sequence). CDR3 DNA sequence: TGTGCCTGGAGTGTACGACGGGGGAAGGCGGGAGAAAAACTGTTTTTT. Encoded protein: CAWSVRRGKAGEKLFF.